One sample yielded the 17 T cell receptor beta chains listed below, sequenced in a study of cytomegalovirus exposure and HLA in healthy donors. 13 Jbeta primers and 60 Vbeta primers were used for the PCR. TCRdb's copy holds only in-frame clones and misses some; the assay was immunoSEQ multiplex PCR. The data contain tens of thousands of clones, approximately 80% of them singletons. Sequenced sample: PBMCs. All receptors come from a man between 18 and 29 years old in good health and CMV-seropositive.

The chain carries TRBV2 and TRBJ1-1, with D possibly TRBD1 on 6 matching bases. The CDR3 spans 13 residues. With 6 bases removed from V and 1 base from J, the gap between germline ends came to 9 bases. The germline V gene has CDR1 SNHLY and CDR2 FYNNEI. The CDR3 DNA reads TGTGCCAGCAGGATACAGGGGAACACTGAAGCTTTCTTT. Translated, it gives CASRIQGNTEAFF.

A few counts support this clone. The chain is built from TRBV19 and TRBJ2-6; no reliable D call. Germline lookup yields CDR1 LNHDA and CDR2 SQIVND (reference sequence). Trimming removed 5 bases from V and 1 base from J, with 3 bases in between. CDR3 length: 13 residues. CDR3: CASSPSGANVLTF. DNA of the CDR3: TGTGCCAGTAGTCCATCTGGGGCCAACGTCCTGACTTTC.

This clone occurred once. The chain employs TRBV5-4 and TRBJ2-3; the match to TRBD2 covers 9 bases. Germline V CDR1 and CDR2: SGHNT, YYREEE (reference sequence). The CDR3 is 14 amino acids. Trimming removed 4 bases from V and 0 bases from J; junction bases left unmatched: 0. The CDR3 nucleotides read TGTGCCAGCAGCCTAGCGGGAAGCACAGATACGCAGTATTTT. Translating gives CASSLAGSTDTQYF.

The genes are TRBV6-5 and TRBJ1-5, with D perhaps matching TRBD1 (6 bases). V was clipped by 0 bases and J by 2 bases, with 11 bases between them. Germline CDR1 MNHEY, CDR2 SVGAGI. The CDR3 is made up of 16 amino acids. The CDR3 protein is CASSYSGGAGNQPQHF. The CDR3 DNA reads TGTGCCAGCAGTTACTCTGGGGGCGCAGGCAATCAGCCCCAGCATTTT.

This clone occurred once. CDR3 nucleotide sequence: TGCAGCGTTGGGAGCCGGGTCTTATCCGACACCATATATTTT. Its translation is CSVGSRVLSDTIYF. The chain couples TRBV29-1 to TRBJ1-3; D unresolved. The germline V and J ends were trimmed by 4 bases and 8 bases, with 18 bases remaining between them. The CDR3 totals 14 residues. Germline values: CDR1 SQVTM, CDR2 ANQGSEA.

The chain carries TRBV11-3 and TRBJ2-7; possible D gene TRBD1, 6 bases. Trimming took 5 bases from V and 2 from J, leaving 13 bases between them. Germline CDR1 reads SGHNT; CDR2 reads YENEEA. The CDR3 is 14 residues long. CDR3 protein: CASSPAGVPYEQYF. As DNA, the CDR3 is TGTGCCAGCAGCCCAGCAGGGGTACCCTACGAGCAGTACTTC.

V and J are TRBV6-1 and TRBJ2-5; 9 bases map to TRBD2. V trimming: 1 base; J trimming: 1 base; junction bases outside the gene matches: 1. The germline V gene has CDR1 MNHNS and CDR2 SASEGT. This CDR3 region has 15 residues. Here the CDR3 reads CASSEEAGGQETQYF. CDR3 bases: TGTGCCAGCAGTGAAGAAGCGGGGGGCCAAGAGACCCAGTACTTC.

The chain combines TRBV30 with TRBJ1-3, with TRBD1 identical over 8 bases. J was trimmed by 0 bases and V by 8 bases; bases with no gene match: 6. From germline, CDR1 is GTSNPN and CDR2 SVGIG (reference sequence). This CDR3 has 14 residues. This chain's CDR3 is CALEQGGSGNTIYF. The CDR3 DNA sequence: TGTGCCCTCGAACAGGGGGGCTCTGGAAACACCATATATTTT.

In its sample, this clone was seen once. V is TRBV5-6 and J is TRBJ2-7; 9 nucleotides match TRBD2. Looked up from germline, CDR1 is SGHDT and CDR2 is YYEEEE. Germline trimming cut 0 bases from V and 6 bases from J; bases unmatched to any gene: 4. This CDR3 has 14 amino acids. CDR3 nucleotides: TGTGCCAGCAGCTTGGGACTAGCGGTAGGCGAGCAGTACTTC. Amino acids: CASSLGLAVGEQYF.

This chain uses TRBV30 with TRBJ2-3; the D gene is possibly TRBD1 (6 bases). In germline, CDR1 is GTSNPN, CDR2 SVGIG (reference sequence). The CDR3 covers 13 residues. The chain's CDR3 is CARAGAGTDTQYF. Written as DNA, the CDR3 is TGTGCACGGGCAGGGGCAGGCACAGATACGCAGTATTTT.

This clone has only a few counts. The genes are TRBV5-1 and TRBJ1-1, with unresolved D. The CDR3 is 15 residues long. With 4 bases removed from V and 4 bases from J, the gap between germline ends came to 17 bases. From germline, CDR1 is SGHRS and CDR2 YFSETQ. The CDR3 loop reads CASSRSSGRGTEAFF. The CDR3 DNA follows: TGCGCCAGCAGCCGATCTTCGGGTCGGGGCACTGAAGCTTTCTTT.

A few counts support this clone. The chain carries TRBV5-6 and TRBJ1-2; unclear D gene. V shed 5 bases and J shed 8 bases, with 16 bases lying between them. In germline, CDR1 is SGHDT, CDR2 YYEEEE. The CDR3 totals 13 residues. In DNA, the CDR3 is TGTGCCAGCAGTATCCCAGCGGAGTCCGGCTACACCTTC. Protein sequence: CASSIPAESGYTF. The entire variable domain, with the rest obtained from reference TRBV5-6 and TRBJ1-2, is as follows: DAGVTQSPTHLIKTRGQQVTLRCSPKSGHDTVSWYQQALGQGPQFIFQYYEEEERQRGNFPDRFSGHQFPNYSSELNVNALLLGDSALYLCASSIPAESGYTFGSGTRLTVV.

The chain is built from TRBV30 and TRBJ1-1; no clear D. CDR1 and CDR2 from the germline V gene are GTSNPN and SVGIG (reference sequence). CDR3 length equals 13 residues. V was pared by 6 bases and J by 3 bases, with 14 bases between. The CDR3 here is CACAEGGYTEAFF. The CDR3 DNA is TGTGCCTGCGCGGAGGGCGGTTACACTGAAGCTTTCTTT.

This clone was counted only a few times. V gene TRBV28 combines with J gene TRBJ1-5; 8 positions match TRBD1. CDR3 length equals 15 residues. V gave up 2 bases and J gave up 6 bases; unmatched junction bases: 6. Looked up from germline, CDR1 is MDHEN and CDR2 is SYDVKM. The CDR3 region has the DNA TGTGCCAGCAGTTTAGGACAGGGATATCGTCAGCCCCAGCATTTT. Its translation is CASSLGQGYRQPQHF.

This sequence joins TRBV6-1 and TRBJ1-6, with a weak D call TRBD1 (5 bases). Trimming cost V 3 bases and J 7 bases, with 13 bases left between them. This CDR3 has 15 residues. The germline CDR1 and CDR2 sequences are MNHNS and SASEGT. The CDR3 loop is CASSEEGPRNSPLHF. In DNA form, the CDR3 reads TGTGCCAGCAGTGAGGAGGGGCCGAGAAATTCACCCCTCCACTTT.

The V and J genes are TRBV28 and TRBJ1-1; weak D call: TRBD1 (5 bases). This CDR3 contains 12 residues. V lost 1 base, J lost 7 bases, and 7 bases lay in between. Germline lookup yields CDR1 MDHEN and CDR2 SYDVKM. The CDR3 spells CASSLSGGEAFF. The CDR3 region has the DNA TGTGCCAGCAGTTTATCGGGGGGTGAAGCTTTCTTT.

The sample holds a few counts of this clone. This chain connects TRBV2 to TRBJ2-7; D is possibly TRBD1 (5 bases). Germline values: CDR1 SNHLY, CDR2 FYNNEI. CDR3 size: 16 residues. V was cut by 2 bases and J by 4 bases, with 18 bases left in between. Here the CDR3 reads CASSERGRVLFYEQYF. For the CDR3, the DNA is TGTGCCAGCAGTGAAAGGGGCAGGGTACTCTTTTACGAGCAGTACTTC. The full variable domain, rest sourced from reference TRBV2 and TRBJ2-7, is EPEVTQTPSHQVTQMGQEVILRCVPISNHLYFYWYRQILGQKVEFLVSFYNNEISEKSEIFDDQFSVERPDGSNFTLKIRSTKLEDSAMYFCASSERGRVLFYEQYFGPGTRLTVT.